This TCR beta chain stems from a study of beta chain features in type 1 diabetes. This CDR3 region has 11 residues. Looked up from germline, CDR1 is DFQATT and CDR2 is SNEGSKA (reference sequence). Investigators reverse transcribed all isolated RNA, so they sequenced expressed TCRB transcripts. The data were produced by immunoSEQ multiplex PCR, yet TCRdb's version contains in-frame clones alone and is incomplete. Of more than 120,000 clones listed, about 10% are singletons. The TCR sequence derives from a man aged 18-30 years in good health. The rearrangement joins TRBV20-1 to TRBJ2-5; maybe TRBD1 (6 bases). The J call is uncertain, as TRBJ2-7 better fits the DNA end. Sequenced input: naive CD4+ T cells from blood. CDR3 nucleotides: TGCAGTGGTCTACAGGGTTACGAGCAGTACTTC. Translated, it gives CSGLQGYEQYF.